Below, one TCR beta chain is given with its context. Patients in Seattle were enrolled during active infection, then followed longitudinally. The data were taken from a study of blood T cell repertoires in COVID-19. Study in general: Material from acute and convalescent COVID-19 was sourced from the United States, Italy and Spain. In each case, the material was cDNA or gDNA derived from T cells, B-cell-depleted T cells, or PBMCs.

Germline values: CDR1 SGHDT, CDR2 YYEEEE. This CDR3 spans 15 amino acids. With 4 bases removed from V and 1 base from J, the gap between germline ends came to 14 bases. Original processing notes: Counts of nucleated cells, estimated from reference gene primer amplification, were obtained. Produced via immunoSEQ multiplex PCR; TCRdb's table is partial and in-frame only. V and J calls and clone size come straight from that table; D and trimming were deduced from the DNA. The sample carries approximately 210,000 clones, under 90% recorded once. The TCR sequence derives from a woman of 80 years or more with COVID-19, enrolled during active disease. The sequenced material came from peripheral blood. The chain recombines TRBV5-6 with TRBJ1-1; D remains ambiguous. The CDR3 region is CASSLPTGSNTEAFF. The CDR3 DNA reads as TGTGCCAGCAGCCTACCGACGGGGTCGAACACTGAAGCTTTCTTT.